The 32 T cell receptor beta chains reported below all come from one sample, sequenced in a study of T cell clonotyping in hematopoietic cell transplantation. Regarding time point: recipient sample about 28 days before transplant, after cytoreduction. The protocol was immunoSEQ multiplex PCR, while the TCRdb copy is restricted to in-frame clones and leaves out a portion. The table includes 15,000 to 20,000 clones, about 80% detected once. The specimen comprised peripheral blood mononuclear cells, sampled before stem cell transplant. These receptors came from a man between 60 and 75 years old with acute myeloid leukemia. Some clones in this sample may be carry-over from other donors' samples.

The rearrangement uses TRBV9 and TRBJ2-7; TRBD1 matches 7 bases. The J segment lost 7 bases and the V segment lost 3 bases, leaving 10 bases of the junction unmatched. Germline-derived CDR1 and CDR2 are SGDLS and YYNGEE. This CDR3 contains 14 residues. This CDR3 is CASSAFDRVEEQYF. CDR3 DNA sequence: TGTGCCAGCAGCGCCTTTGACAGGGTTGAAGAGCAGTACTTC.

V usage is TRBV9 and J usage is TRBJ1-1, with a weak D call TRBD1 (5 bases). The ends were cut back, 4 bases at V and 3 bases at J, with 22 bases in the middle. The CDR3 has 17 residues. Germline V CDR1 and CDR2: SGDLS, YYNGEE. CDR3 loop: CASSSFGGPPLDTEAFF. CDR3 nucleotide sequence: TGTGCCAGCAGCTCCTTCGGGGGTCCGCCGCTTGACACTGAAGCTTTCTTT.

This chain connects TRBV7-9 to TRBJ1-2; D is possibly TRBD1 (5 bases). Germline V lookup: CDR1 SEHNR, CDR2 FQNEAQ (reference sequence). Trimming took 5 bases from V and 6 from J, leaving 13 bases between them. CDR3 length: 13 residues. CDR3 amino acids: CASSLGVADGYTF. DNA for the CDR3: TGTGCCAGCAGCCTAGGGGTCGCAGATGGCTACACCTTC.

The chain has TRBV11-3 and TRBJ2-7; D perhaps matches TRBD2 (5 bases). The CDR3 runs 18 residues. Trimming cost V 1 base and J 4 bases, with 23 bases left between them. Per the germline V gene, CDR1 is SGHNT and CDR2 is YENEEA. CDR3 in DNA: TGTGCCAGCAGCTTAGCCCGTTATGGGGAGTCCATCAATTACGAGCAGTACTTC. It yields the protein CASSLARYGESINYEQYF.

The chain couples TRBV10-3 to TRBJ2-7; the D is unclear. The CDR3 totals 12 residues. Germline V gene lookup returns CDR1 ENHRY and CDR2 SYGVKD. V lost 2 bases and J 3 bases, leaving 5 bases between the germline ends. The CDR3: CAISETGYEQYF. The CDR3 nucleotides are TGTGCCATCAGTGAGACGGGCTACGAGCAGTACTTC.

The chain combines TRBV5-4 with TRBJ2-7; 8 bases are shared with TRBD2. The V and J ends lost 0 bases and 0 bases, in that order; junction bases with no gene match: 2. In germline, CDR1 is SGHNT, CDR2 YYREEE (reference sequence). CDR3 length equals 15 residues. For the CDR3, the DNA is TGTGCCAGCAGCTTGGGCGGGGGGCTCTCCTACGAGCAGTACTTC. Protein: CASSLGGGLSYEQYF.

This clone showed up just a few times. The CDR3 sequence: CASTPGGRQETQYF. In DNA form, the CDR3 reads TGTGCCAGTACCCCCGGGGGGCGTCAAGAGACCCAGTACTTC. The chain is built from TRBV19 and TRBJ2-5; tentative D call: TRBD2 (7 bases). CDR1 and CDR2 from the germline V gene are LNHDA and SQIVND (reference sequence). This CDR3 spans 14 amino acids. The V end was cut by 7 bases, the J end by 2 bases, with 14 bases between.

This clone has only a few counts. V gene TRBV28 combines with J gene TRBJ1-1; D not resolved. V lost 10 bases and J 3 bases, leaving 15 bases between the germline ends. The CDR3 is made up of 13 amino acids. Germline CDR1 reads MDHEN; CDR2 reads SYDVKM. The CDR3 DNA sequence: TGTGCCACCTGGGGAAGCCCGGACACTGAAGCTTTCTTT. Its translation: CATWGSPDTEAFF.

The gene calls are TRBV2 and TRBJ1-5; no firm D call. Germline assignment: CDR1 SNHLY and CDR2 FYNNEI. The CDR3 contains 14 residues. Trimming cost V 3 bases and J 7 bases, with 13 bases left between them. CDR3 region: CASSDRTVDQPQHF. Written as DNA, the CDR3 is TGTGCCAGCAGTGACCGAACAGTAGACCAGCCCCAGCATTTT.

The chain joins TRBV6-5 to TRBJ2-3; no clear D gene. This CDR3 has 13 amino acids. With 6 bases removed from V and 4 bases from J, the gap between germline ends came to 11 bases. The V gene's germline CDR1 is MNHEY and CDR2 SVGAGI. CDR3 bases: TGTGCCAGCAGCATTCTCGGGTCAGATACGCAGTATTTT. Translated, it gives CASSILGSDTQYF.

This clone was picked up a small number of times. CDR3 DNA sequence: TGCGCCAGCAGCACCGTAGGGGGGCCGGACACTGAAGCTTTCTTT. Protein: CASSTVGGPDTEAFF. This chain links TRBV5-1 with TRBJ1-1; TRBD1 is a possible D gene (6 bases). Trimming took 4 bases from V and 3 from J, leaving 16 bases between them. Germline CDR1 SGHRS, CDR2 YFSETQ. The CDR3 has 15 residues.

V usage is TRBV28 and J usage is TRBJ1-5, with D unresolved. V gave up 10 bases and J gave up 4 bases, with 17 bases separating them. CDR1 MDHEN and CDR2 SYDVKM come from the germline V gene. The CDR3 spans 14 residues. CDR3 protein: CAIRRPGSNQPQHF. Written as DNA, the CDR3 is TGTGCCATACGGCGGCCAGGAAGTAATCAGCCCCAGCATTTT.

The chain carries TRBV2 and TRBJ1-5, with a tentative D call TRBD1 (5 bases). CDR3 length: 15 residues. The germline CDR1 and CDR2 sequences are SNHLY and FYNNEI. Trimming removed 9 bases at V and 4 bases at J, with 19 bases between. CDR3 protein: CASSPGLLSNQPQHF. The CDR3 DNA is TGTGCCAGTTCCCCGGGACTCCTTTCTAATCAGCCCCAGCATTTT.

The chain recombines TRBV5-1 with TRBJ1-6; the D is unclear. Trimming stripped 4 bases from V and 8 bases from J, with 16 bases between. Germline values: CDR1 SGHRS, CDR2 YFSETQ. This CDR3 contains 15 residues. The CDR3 loop reads CASSLSTTKDSPLHF. The CDR3 coding sequence is TGCGCCAGCAGCCTCTCGACAACTAAGGATTCACCCCTCCACTTT.

This clone came up a few times. The CDR3 nucleotides are TGTGCCAGCAGTGACCGGAGAAACTACGAGCAGTACTTC. Its translation is CASSDRRNYEQYF. This rearrangement joins TRBV28 to TRBJ2-7; D not certain. Germline V gene lookup returns CDR1 MDHEN and CDR2 SYDVKM. V shed 5 bases and J shed 3 bases, with 11 bases lying between them. The CDR3 loop spans 13 amino acids.

The V call is TRBV28, the J call TRBJ2-5; D not certain. Near its end, the DNA agrees better with TRBJ2-7, so the J call may be wrong. The CDR3 runs to 14 residues. Germline loops: CDR1 MDHEN, CDR2 SYDVKM. The CDR3 DNA reads TGTGCCAGCAGTTTGCACCCCACCTCCTACGAGCAGTACTTC. Residues: CASSLHPTSYEQYF.

The J gene is TRBJ1-1, the V gene TRBV7-6, with unresolved D. The CDR3 runs 14 residues. V gave up 5 bases and J gave up 4 bases, with 14 bases separating them. Germline loops: CDR1 SGHVS, CDR2 FNYEAQ. CDR3 DNA: TGTGCCAGCAGCCAGACACAACCTATCACTGAAGCTTTCTTT. Translated: CASSQTQPITEAFF. Based on the CDR3 plus reference TRBV7-6 and TRBJ1-1, the full variable domain is GAGVSQSPRYKVTKRGQDVALRCDPISGHVSLYWYRQALGQGPEFLTYFNYEAQQDKSGLPNDRFSAERPEGSISTLTIQRTEQRDSAMYRCASSQTQPITEAFFGQGTRLTVV.

Notes on this clone: One end of the junction does not line up with germline, which may come from a read error. V and J are TRBV2 and TRBJ2-7; TRBD1 aligns across 8 bases. The CDR3 loop spans 15 amino acids. Germline values: CDR1 SNHLY, CDR2 FYNNEI. This chain's CDR3 is CASSEIGVTGAEQDF. Here the CDR3 DNA reads TGTGCCAGCAGTGAAATCGGGGTGACAGGGGCCGAGCAGGACTTC.

V gene TRBV29-1 combines with J gene TRBJ1-2; D may be TRBD1 (5 bases). V was clipped by 4 bases and J by 6 bases, with 15 bases between them. The CDR3 sequence is 13 residues long. Germline CDR1 SQVTM, CDR2 ANQGSEA. The CDR3 DNA reads TGCAGCGTTGCCAGGGAGTTGGGGGATGGCTACACCTTC. Translated: CSVARELGDGYTF.

The V gene is TRBV7-2, the J gene TRBJ2-5; 10 bases map to TRBD2. The CDR3 runs to 15 residues. Per germline, CDR1 SGHTA and CDR2 FQGNSA. Losses at the gene ends were 4 bases for V and 2 bases for J; bases not matched to a gene: 4. CDR3 DNA: TGTGCCAGCAGCTCCGAGCGGGGGGGTCAAGAGACCCAGTACTTC. Translation: CASSSERGGQETQYF.

This clone was found a few times. The chain links TRBV9 to TRBJ2-3, with a tentative D call TRBD2 (5 bases). Between the trimmed V and J ends, which lost 0 bases and 3 bases, there was a span of 14 bases. In germline, CDR1 is SGDLS, CDR2 YYNGEE. This CDR3 is 16 amino acids long. The CDR3 DNA is TGTGCCAGCAGCGTAGGAGGAGGTATCAGGACAGATACGCAGTATTTT. Protein: CASSVGGGIRTDTQYF.

This clone showed up just a few times. The rearrangement joins TRBV4-3 to TRBJ1-2; perhaps TRBD1 as D (6 bases). V lost 4 bases and J 4 bases, leaving 16 bases between the germline ends. This CDR3 spans 15 amino acids. In germline, CDR1 is LGHNA, CDR2 YSLEER. CDR3 DNA sequence: TGCGCCAGCAGCCCAGGGAACAGGGAGTTCTATGGCTACACCTTC. Residues: CASSPGNREFYGYTF.

This clone rates as medium-sized. This chain uses TRBV13 with TRBJ2-1, with 8 bases identical to TRBD2. CDR3 length: 15 residues. With 5 bases clipped from V and 12 bases from J, the junction kept 15 bases outside the gene matches. Germline V gene lookup returns CDR1 PRHDT and CDR2 FYEKMQ (reference sequence). This CDR3 reads CASSDLAGMLGRQFF. In DNA, the CDR3 is TGTGCCAGCAGCGACCTAGCGGGTATGCTCGGTCGGCAGTTCTTC.

The CDR3 DNA follows: TGTGCCAGTAGTTGGGGTGGTGGGCCCACCGGGGAGCTGTTTTTT. Amino acids: CASSWGGGPTGELFF. The chain is built from TRBV19 and TRBJ2-2; the D is unclear. The CDR3 is made up of 15 amino acids. The germline V gene encodes CDR1 LNHDA and CDR2 SQIVND (reference sequence). V was clipped by 5 bases and J by 4 bases, with 14 bases between them.

This clone was recorded only once. This sequence joins TRBV7-6 and TRBJ2-3; the D gene is possibly TRBD2 (6 bases). V lost 3 bases and J lost 1, with 11 bases in between. The CDR3 length is 15 residues. Germline V gene data show CDR1 as SGHVS and CDR2 as FNYEAQ. Here the CDR3 reads CASSFSTRGTDTQYF. CDR3 coding DNA: TGTGCCAGCAGCTTTTCGACTAGGGGCACAGATACGCAGTATTTT. The full variable domain, its missing parts supplied by reference TRBV7-6 and TRBJ2-3, is GAGVSQSPRYKVTKRGQDVALRCDPISGHVSLYWYRQALGQGPEFLTYFNYEAQQDKSGLPNDRFSAERPEGSISTLTIQRTEQRDSAMYRCASSFSTRGTDTQYFGPGTRLTVL.

This clone was seen more than once but under ten times. The V and J genes are TRBV6-1 and TRBJ2-7; D is ambiguous. The CDR3 is made up of 14 amino acids. From germline, CDR1 is MNHNS and CDR2 SASEGT. Trimming cost V 6 bases and J 0 bases, with 12 bases left between them. As DNA, the CDR3 is TGTGCCAGCAGAAGAGGCGACTTCTCCTACGAGCAGTACTTC. Translation gives CASRRGDFSYEQYF.

The rearrangement joins TRBV6-6 to TRBJ1-5; no definite D call. The CDR3 has 13 residues. CDR1 is MNHNY, CDR2 SVGAGI, per germline (reference sequence). V shed 10 bases and J shed 2 bases, with 12 bases lying between them. CDR3 DNA sequence: TGTGCCACCAAAGTAGGCGGCAATCAGCCCCAGCATTTT. Amino acid sequence: CATKVGGNQPQHF.

The chain has TRBV25-1 and TRBJ2-7; D unresolved. V was clipped by 2 bases and J by 4 bases, with 12 bases between them. This CDR3 has 14 amino acids. Germline lookup yields CDR1 MGHDK and CDR2 SYGVNS. As DNA, the CDR3 is TGTGCCAGCAGTGAAGCCGTAGTTTTTTACGAGCAGTACTTC. Encoded protein: CASSEAVVFYEQYF.

This chain uses TRBV19 with TRBJ1-2; the D gene is possibly TRBD1 (5 bases). Between the trimmed V and J ends, which lost 5 bases and 6 bases, there was a span of 7 bases. The germline CDR1 and CDR2 sequences are LNHDA and SQIVND (reference sequence). The length of the CDR3 is 11 residues. The CDR3 bases are TGTGCCAGTAGTCTGGGGGATGGCTACACCTTC. Protein: CASSLGDGYTF.

In this sample, this clone turned up once. The V gene is TRBV6-1, the J gene TRBJ2-5, with 7 positions matching TRBD1. Germline CDR1 reads MNHNS; CDR2 reads SASEGT. The CDR3 is made up of 15 amino acids. Losses at the gene ends were 4 bases for V and 1 base for J; bases not matched to a gene: 6. CDR3 coding DNA: TGTGCCAGCAGTGGAATGACAGGGCCCCAAGAGACCCAGTACTTC. It codes for CASSGMTGPQETQYF.

Only a few counts were recorded for this clone. The genes are TRBV23-1 and TRBJ2-7; D gene ambiguous. TRBV23-1 is marked as an open reading frame, function uncertain. V gave up 2 bases and J gave up 0 bases, with 5 bases separating them. The CDR3 is 13 residues long. The CDR3 sequence is CASSQLGSYEQYF. CDR3 in DNA: TGCGCCAGCAGTCAACTGGGCTCCTACGAGCAGTACTTC.

The rearrangement uses TRBV6-4 and TRBJ2-2; D remains ambiguous. V shed 3 bases and J shed 2 bases, with 4 bases lying between them. CDR1 MRHNA and CDR2 SNTAGT come from the germline V gene. This CDR3 is built from 13 residues. In DNA form, the CDR3 reads TGTGCCAGCAGTGAGACAAACACCGGGGAGCTGTTTTTT. Protein: CASSETNTGELFF.